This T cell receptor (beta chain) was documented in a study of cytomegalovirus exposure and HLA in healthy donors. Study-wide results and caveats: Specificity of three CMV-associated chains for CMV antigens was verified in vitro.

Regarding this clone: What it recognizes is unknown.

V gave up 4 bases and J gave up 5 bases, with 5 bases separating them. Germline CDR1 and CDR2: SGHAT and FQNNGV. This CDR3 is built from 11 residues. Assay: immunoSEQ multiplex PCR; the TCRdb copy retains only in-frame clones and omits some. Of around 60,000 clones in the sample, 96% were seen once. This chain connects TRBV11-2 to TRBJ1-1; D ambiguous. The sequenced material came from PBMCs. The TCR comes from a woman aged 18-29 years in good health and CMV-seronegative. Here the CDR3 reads CASSSGTEAFF. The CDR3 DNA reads TGTGCCAGCAGCTCGGGGACTGAAGCTTTCTTT.